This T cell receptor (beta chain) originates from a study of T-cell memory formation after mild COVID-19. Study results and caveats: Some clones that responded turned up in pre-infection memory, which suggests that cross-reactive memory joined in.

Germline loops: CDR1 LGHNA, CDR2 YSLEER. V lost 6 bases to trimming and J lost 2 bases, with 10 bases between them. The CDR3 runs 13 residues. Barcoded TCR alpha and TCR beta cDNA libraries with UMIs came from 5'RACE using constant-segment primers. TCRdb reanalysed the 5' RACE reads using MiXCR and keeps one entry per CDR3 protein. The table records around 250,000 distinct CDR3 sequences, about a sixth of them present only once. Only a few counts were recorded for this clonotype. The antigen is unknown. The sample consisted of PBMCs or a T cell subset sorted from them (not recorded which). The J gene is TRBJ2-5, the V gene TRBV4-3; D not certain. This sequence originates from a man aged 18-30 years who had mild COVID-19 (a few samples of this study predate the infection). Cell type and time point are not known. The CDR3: CASSAEPQETQYF. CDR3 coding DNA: TGCGCCAGCAGTGCAGAGCCTCAAGAGACCCAGTACTTC.